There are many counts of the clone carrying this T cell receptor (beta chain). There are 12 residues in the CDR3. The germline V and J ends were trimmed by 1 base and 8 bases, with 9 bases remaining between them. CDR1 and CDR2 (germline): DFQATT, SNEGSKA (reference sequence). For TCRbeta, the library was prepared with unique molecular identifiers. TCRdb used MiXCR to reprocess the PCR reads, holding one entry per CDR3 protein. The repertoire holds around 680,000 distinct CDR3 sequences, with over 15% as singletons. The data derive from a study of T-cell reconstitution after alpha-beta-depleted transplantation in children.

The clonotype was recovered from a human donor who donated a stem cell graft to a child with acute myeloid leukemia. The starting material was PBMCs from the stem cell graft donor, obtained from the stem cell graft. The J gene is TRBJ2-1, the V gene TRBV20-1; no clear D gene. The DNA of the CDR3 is TGCAGTGCTAGAGTCGTGAGTGATGAGCAGTTCTTC. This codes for CSARVVSDEQFF.